Sequencing of this TCR beta chain was carried out in a study of blood T cells in healthy people across ages. This clonotype occurred once. Its antigen is unidentified. The authors ran a second PCR of 7 to 11 cycles using a sample-barcoded 5' primer and a J-beta primer mix. TCRdb redid the calling of the 5' RACE reads with MiXCR, one entry per CDR3 protein. The repertoire includes about 970,000 distinct CDR3 sequences, just over 50% of them detected once, and around a fifth sits in the top ten. PBMCs numbering at least 6 million were isolated per sample. This CDR3 has 16 residues. CDR1 is SGHTA and CDR2 is FQGNSA in the germline V gene. Trimming left V 5 bases short and J 8 bases short, with 24 bases between. Whole-study results and caveats: Among T cells, TCR beta diversity per million cells dropped roughly linearly as age rose. Because donor CMV status was unknown, expanded clonotype changes were possibly confounded.

The sample was blood. The clonotype originates from a woman aged 55-69 years in good health. The chain is built from TRBV7-2 and TRBJ1-2; D is unresolved. The CDR3 reads CASSPGGPRAIEGYTF. In nucleotides, the CDR3 is TGTGCCAGCAGCCCGGGTGGTCCGCGGGCCATTGAAGGCTACACCTTC.